This TCR beta chain was captured by sequencing in a study of metastatic and nonmetastatic thyroid tumors. About the research overall: The authors compared repertoires across blood and tumor or nodule tissue from malignant and benign thyroid patients. Study-wide findings and caveats: In blood and tumor, TCR beta diversity was reportedly significantly higher in malignant thyroid tumors than in benign nodules.

As handled by the study authors: The study took CDR3 differences across clinicopathological groups and made a distant-metastasis classifier for papillary thyroid cancer from them. With MiXCR, TCRdb reprocessed the PCR reads. The V and J calls come from TCRdb's annotation, not from the publication. This sample has roughly 48,000 clones; approximately 15% occur once, and the top ten carry roughly 3%. This clone was counted a few times. The antigen is not known. A much larger clone lies one base from this, so it may be a read error. Patients were all untreated before their thyroid surgery. CDR3 length: 14 residues. Germline CDR1 MNHEY, CDR2 SVGEGT.

The chain has TRBV6-2 or TRBV6-3 and TRBJ2-5; TRBD2 matches at 8 bases. The sample was blood. The sequence was obtained from a female donor with papillary thyroid cancer or a benign thyroid nodule (not recorded which). Some clones in this sample may be carry-over from other donors' samples. CDR3 residues: CASSWSGRVKTKCF. DNA of the CDR3: TGTGCCAGCAGTTGGTCCGGGAGGGTAAAGACCAAGTGCTTC.